Included here is one T cell receptor beta chain sequence, with context. Its antigen is currently not known. No much larger clone is present one base from it, and per-base qualities are unavailable. This sample stems from a study of blood T cell repertoires in COVID-19 (dated by TCRdb to 2018 to 2020). Concerning the study at large: Collaborator samples came from the United States, Italy and Spain and covered acute and convalescent phases of COVID-19. The material from the prospective study consisted of cDNA or gDNA derived from T cells, B-cell-depleted T cells, or PBMCs. Sample metadata almost always included a de-identified subject ID, COVID-19 status, age in years and sex. A freely available public database, intended as a resource for researchers studying the immune response to SARS-CoV-2, is where the repertoires were released. Subjects who had been exposed to COVID-19, were actively infected with it, or had recovered from it provided the deeply sampled blood TCRbeta repertoires that made up the dataset. Where available, HLA class I and class II types were obtained from metadata supplied by the sample provider rather than from assay-based typing. Samples were obtained from the ongoing ImmuneRACE study (first 160 participants) and from 950 to 1,500 subjects provided by 6 global collaborators.

What the research found in general, with its limitations: The quantity of clinical and demographic metadata differed by source and by participant and was supplied without curation.

Collaborating institutions collected whole blood in K2EDTA tubes following their own protocols. Collaborator samples were shipped for TCRbeta analysis as frozen whole blood, isolated PBMCs, or DNA extracted from either sample type. The immunoSEQ Assay, a bias-controlled multiplex PCR, was used to amplify TCRbeta CDR3 regions from genomic DNA. From the authors' description of their analysis: Within the assay, amplification of reference gene primers was used to estimate how many nucleated cells each sample contained. Sequence reads were collapsed and filtered to measure the absolute abundance of every unique TCRbeta CDR3 rearrangement. For each sample, productive Simpson clonality was calculated as the square root of Simpson's diversity index across productive rearrangements. The source is immuneACCESS, and TCRdb retained only in-frame sequences with V and J called. Part of the clones is not carried over; for the studies checked, unresolved V genes explain less than half of this, and the remainder is unexplained. V and J calls and clone size come straight from that table; D and trimming were deduced from the DNA. In all, the sample holds about 210,000 clones, and around 80% of those were seen once. Clones ranked in the top ten supply approximately 12% of the sample.

The V end loses 1 base and the J end loses 1 base, and a stretch of 13 bases separates them. Including cysteine and phenylalanine, the CDR3 has 17 amino acids. The entry retains the CDR3 DNA only, 51 bases that are in frame from base 1. CDR1 and CDR2 are drawn from the germline V gene (reference sequence): LGHDT, YNNKEL. The source of this sequence is a woman aged 40 to 50 with acute or convalescent COVID-19. The source material was peripheral blood. The chain is made from TRBV3-1 (or the pseudogene TRBV3-2) and TRBJ2-2; a tentative D call is TRBD1 (6 bases match). The nucleotide sequence is TGTGCCAGCAGCCAAGGAGTGGGACACCTGAACACCGGGGAGCTGTTTTTT. It translates as CASSQGVGHLNTGELFF.